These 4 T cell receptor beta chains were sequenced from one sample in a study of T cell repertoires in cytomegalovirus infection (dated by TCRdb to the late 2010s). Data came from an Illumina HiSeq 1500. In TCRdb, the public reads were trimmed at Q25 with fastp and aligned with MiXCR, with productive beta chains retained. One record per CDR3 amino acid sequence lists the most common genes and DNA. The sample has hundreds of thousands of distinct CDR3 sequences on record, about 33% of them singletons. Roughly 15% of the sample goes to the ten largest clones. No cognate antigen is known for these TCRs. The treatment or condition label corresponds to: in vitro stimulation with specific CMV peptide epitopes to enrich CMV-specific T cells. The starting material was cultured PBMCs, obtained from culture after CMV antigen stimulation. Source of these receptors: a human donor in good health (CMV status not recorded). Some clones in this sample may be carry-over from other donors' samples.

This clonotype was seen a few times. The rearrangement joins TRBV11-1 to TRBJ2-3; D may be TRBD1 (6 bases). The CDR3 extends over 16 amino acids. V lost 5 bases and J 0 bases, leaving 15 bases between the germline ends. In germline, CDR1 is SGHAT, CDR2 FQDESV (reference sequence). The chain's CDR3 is CASSLLRGRSTDTQYF. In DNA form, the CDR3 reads TGTGCCAGCAGCCTCCTGAGGGGGAGAAGCACAGATACGCAGTATTTT.

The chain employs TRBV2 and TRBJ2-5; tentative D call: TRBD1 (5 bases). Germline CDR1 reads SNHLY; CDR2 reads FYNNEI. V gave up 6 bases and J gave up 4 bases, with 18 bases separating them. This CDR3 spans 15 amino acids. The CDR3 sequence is CASRERAGLLETQYF. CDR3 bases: TGTGCCAGCAGGGAGAGAGCAGGGCTGTTAGAGACCCAGTACTTC.

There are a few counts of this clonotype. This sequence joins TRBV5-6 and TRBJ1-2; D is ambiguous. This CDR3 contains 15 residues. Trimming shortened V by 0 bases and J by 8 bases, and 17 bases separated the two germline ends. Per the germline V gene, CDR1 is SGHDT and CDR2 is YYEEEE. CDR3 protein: CASSLGKYVGWGYTF. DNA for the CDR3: TGTGCCAGCAGCTTGGGGAAGTATGTAGGATGGGGCTACACCTTC.

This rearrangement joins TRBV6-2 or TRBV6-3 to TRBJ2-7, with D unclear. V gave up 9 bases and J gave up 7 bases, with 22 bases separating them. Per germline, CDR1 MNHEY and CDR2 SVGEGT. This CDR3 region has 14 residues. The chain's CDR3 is CASGEVNVLGEQYV. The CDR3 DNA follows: TGTGCCAGTGGGGAAGTCAACGTGCTTGGAGAGCAGTACGTC.